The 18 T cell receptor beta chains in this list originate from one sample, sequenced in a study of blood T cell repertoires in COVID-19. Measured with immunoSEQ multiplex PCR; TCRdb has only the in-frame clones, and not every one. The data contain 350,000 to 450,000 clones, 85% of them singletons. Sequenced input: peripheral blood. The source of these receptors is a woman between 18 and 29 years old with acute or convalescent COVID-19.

CDR3 nucleotide sequence: TGTGCCAGCTCCCCTAATTATGGGACTAACACTGAAGCTTTCTTT. Its translation: CASSPNYGTNTEAFF. The gene calls are TRBV18 and TRBJ1-1, with D perhaps matching TRBD1 (5 bases). The CDR3 extends over 15 amino acids. The germline V gene encodes CDR1 KGHSH and CDR2 LQKENI. With 6 bases removed from V and 2 bases from J, the gap between germline ends came to 16 bases. The full variable domain, its missing parts supplied by reference TRBV18 and TRBJ1-1, is NAGVMQNPRHLVRRRGQEARLRCSPMKGHSHVYWYRQLPEEGLKFMVYLQKENIIDESGMPKERFSAEFPKEGPSILRIQQVVRGDSAAYFCASSPNYGTNTEAFFGQGTRLTVV.

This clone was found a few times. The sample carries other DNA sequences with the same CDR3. The CDR3 DNA follows: TGTGCCAGCAGCGTGGACAGGGGCTATGGCTACACCTTC. Protein product: CASSVDRGYGYTF. The V call is TRBV9, the J call TRBJ1-2; 9 nucleotides align to TRBD1. Germline-derived CDR1 and CDR2 are SGDLS and YYNGEE. The CDR3 loop spans 13 amino acids. V was clipped by 2 bases and J by 4 bases; unmatched bases: 0.

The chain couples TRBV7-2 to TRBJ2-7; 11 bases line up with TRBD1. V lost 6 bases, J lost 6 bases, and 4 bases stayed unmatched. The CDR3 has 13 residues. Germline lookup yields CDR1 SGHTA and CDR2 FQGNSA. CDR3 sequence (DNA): TGTGCCAGCAGACCGGACAGGGGGCGCGAGCAGTACTTC. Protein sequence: CASRPDRGREQYF. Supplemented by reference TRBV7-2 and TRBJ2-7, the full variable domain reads GAGVSQSPSNKVTEKGKDVELRCDPISGHTALYWYRQSLGQGLEFLIYFQGNSAPDKSGLPSDRFSAERTGGSVSTLTIQRTQQEDSAVYLCASRPDRGREQYFGPGTRLTVT.

In DNA form, the CDR3 reads TGTGCCAGCAGCTTTTCGACTAGCGGGAGAGGATATACGCAGTATTTT. As protein: CASSFSTSGRGYTQYF. J is TRBJ2-3 and V is TRBV27, with TRBD2 matching 12 bases. The V and J ends lost 6 bases and 7 bases, in that order; junction bases with no gene match: 11. This CDR3 spans 16 amino acids. Looked up from germline, CDR1 is MNHEY and CDR2 is SMNVEV (reference sequence).

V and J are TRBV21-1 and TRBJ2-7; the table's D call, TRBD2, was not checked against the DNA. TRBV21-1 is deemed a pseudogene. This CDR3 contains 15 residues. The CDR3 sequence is CASRPPAAHSYEQYF. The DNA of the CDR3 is TGTGCCAGCAGACCCCCCGCGGCACACTCCTACGAGCAGTACTTC.

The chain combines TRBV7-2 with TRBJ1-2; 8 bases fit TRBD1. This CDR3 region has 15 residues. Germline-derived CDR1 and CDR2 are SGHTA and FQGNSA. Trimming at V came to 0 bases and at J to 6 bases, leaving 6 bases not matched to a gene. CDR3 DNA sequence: TGTGCCAGCAGCTTAGCTTTCGGGACAGGCGATGGCTACACCTTC. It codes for CASSLAFGTGDGYTF.

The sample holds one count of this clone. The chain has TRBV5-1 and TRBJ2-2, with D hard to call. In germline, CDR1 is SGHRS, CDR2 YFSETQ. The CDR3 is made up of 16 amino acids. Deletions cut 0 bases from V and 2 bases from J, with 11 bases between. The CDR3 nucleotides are TGCGCCAGCAGCTTGGCCCTTGCAGGAAACACCGGGGAGCTGTTTTTT. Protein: CASSLALAGNTGELFF.

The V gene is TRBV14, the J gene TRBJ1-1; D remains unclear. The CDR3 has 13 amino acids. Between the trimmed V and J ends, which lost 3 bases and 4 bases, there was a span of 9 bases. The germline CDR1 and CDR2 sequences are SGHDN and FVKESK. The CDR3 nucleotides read TGTGCCAGCAGCCATCTCTGGAGCACTGAAGCTTTCTTT. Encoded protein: CASSHLWSTEAFF.

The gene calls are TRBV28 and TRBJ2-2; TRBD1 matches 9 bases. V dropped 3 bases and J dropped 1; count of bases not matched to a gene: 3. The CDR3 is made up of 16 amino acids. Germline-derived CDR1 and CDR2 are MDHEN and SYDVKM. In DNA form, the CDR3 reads TGTGCCAGCAGTTTGGTGGGACAGGGGAACACCGGGGAGCTGTTTTTT. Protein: CASSLVGQGNTGELFF.

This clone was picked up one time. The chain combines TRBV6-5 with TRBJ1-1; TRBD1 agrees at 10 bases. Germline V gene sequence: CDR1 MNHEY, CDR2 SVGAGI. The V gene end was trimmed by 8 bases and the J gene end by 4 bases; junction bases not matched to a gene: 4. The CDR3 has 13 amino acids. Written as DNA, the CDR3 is TGTGCCAGCCAGGACAGGGGGGTCACTGAAGCTTTCTTT. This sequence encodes CASQDRGVTEAFF.

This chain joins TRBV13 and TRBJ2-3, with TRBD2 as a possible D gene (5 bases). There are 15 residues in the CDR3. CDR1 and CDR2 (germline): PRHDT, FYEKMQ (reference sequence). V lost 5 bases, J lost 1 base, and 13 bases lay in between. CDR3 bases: TGTGCCAGCAGCCCCCGGGGTAGCGGCACAGATACGCAGTATTTT. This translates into CASSPRGSGTDTQYF.

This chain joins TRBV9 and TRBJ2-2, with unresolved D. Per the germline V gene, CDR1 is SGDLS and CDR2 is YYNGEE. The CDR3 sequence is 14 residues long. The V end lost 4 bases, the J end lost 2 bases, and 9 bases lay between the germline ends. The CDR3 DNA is TGTGCCAGCAGCAGCCTGTCCAACACCGGGGAGCTGTTTTTT. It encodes CASSSLSNTGELFF.

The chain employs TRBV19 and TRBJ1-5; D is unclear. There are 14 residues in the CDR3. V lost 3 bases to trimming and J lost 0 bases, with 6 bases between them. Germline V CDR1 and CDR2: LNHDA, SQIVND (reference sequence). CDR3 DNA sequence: TGTGCCAGTAGTATCTCAGATAGCAATCAGCCCCAGCATTTT. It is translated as CASSISDSNQPQHF.

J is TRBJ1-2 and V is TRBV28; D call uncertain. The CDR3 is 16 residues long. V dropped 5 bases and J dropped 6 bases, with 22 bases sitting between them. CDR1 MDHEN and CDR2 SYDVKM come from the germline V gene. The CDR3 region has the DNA TGTGCCAGCAGTCCTACCAGCGGCAGCTCGCCAAATGGCTACACCTTC. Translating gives CASSPTSGSSPNGYTF.

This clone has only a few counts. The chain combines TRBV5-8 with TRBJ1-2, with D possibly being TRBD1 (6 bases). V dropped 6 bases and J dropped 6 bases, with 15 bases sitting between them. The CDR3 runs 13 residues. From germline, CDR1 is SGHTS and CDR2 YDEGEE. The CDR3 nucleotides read TGTGCCAGCATCTTACAGGGAGTCGATGGCTACACCTTC. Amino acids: CASILQGVDGYTF.

The CDR3 DNA follows: TGTGCCAGTAGCGCAGGGGGCGCGGATGGCTACACCTTC. Translation gives CASSAGGADGYTF. The V call is TRBV19, the J call TRBJ1-2, with TRBD1 matching over 8 bases. CDR1 is LNHDA and CDR2 is SQIVND in the germline V gene (reference sequence). The CDR3 runs to 13 residues. The V gene end was trimmed by 6 bases and the J gene end by 6 bases; junction bases not matched to a gene: 6.

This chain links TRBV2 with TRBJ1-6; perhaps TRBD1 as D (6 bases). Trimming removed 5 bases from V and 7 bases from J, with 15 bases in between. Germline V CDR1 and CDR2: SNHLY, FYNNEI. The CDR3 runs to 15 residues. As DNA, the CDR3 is TGTGCCAGCAGTCAATCCTCTGGACAGAATTCACCCCTCCACTTT. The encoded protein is CASSQSSGQNSPLHF.

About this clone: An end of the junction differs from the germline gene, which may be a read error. The CDR3 DNA reads TGTGCCAGCACTGAACTAGAAAGGGAGACCCAGTACTTC. Translation: CASTELERETQYF. This rearrangement joins TRBV2 to TRBJ2-5, with a tentative D call TRBD2 (5 bases). The CDR3 contains 13 residues. CDR1 and CDR2 from the germline V gene are SNHLY and FYNNEI.